What follows are 9 T cell receptor beta chains derived from one specimen sequenced in a study of cytomegalovirus exposure and HLA in healthy donors. The PCR ran on 60 Vbeta and 13 Jbeta primers. Clones were read by immunoSEQ multiplex PCR, and TCRdb kept only the in-frame ones, dropping some. The sample contains about 240,000 clones, around 80% of which appear only once. The sequencing input was PBMCs. These receptors originate from a woman in her sixties in good health and CMV-seropositive.

The rearrangement joins TRBV4-1 to TRBJ2-1; possibly TRBD2 for D (5 bases). CDR1 is MGHRA, CDR2 YSYEKL, per germline. The V end lost 1 base, the J end lost 9 bases, and 19 bases lay between the germline ends. The CDR3 length is 16 residues. For the CDR3, the DNA is TGCGCCAGCAGCCAAGGAAGAGGGTTGACGAGCCGTGAGCAGTTCTTC. This codes for CASSQGRGLTSREQFF.

This clone showed up just once. The junction departs from the called germline gene at one end, perhaps through a read error. V is TRBV7-9 and J is TRBJ1-2; 7 nucleotides line up with TRBD1. The germline gives CDR1 SEHNR, CDR2 FQNEAQ (reference sequence). CDR3 length equals 15 residues. CDR3 amino acids: CSSSFGTVTNYGYTF. The CDR3 nucleotides read TGTTCCAGCAGCTTTGGGACAGTAACTAACTATGGCTACACCTTC.

V gene TRBV10-2 combines with J gene TRBJ1-1; perhaps TRBD1 as D (5 bases). The CDR3 loop spans 10 amino acids. Germline CDR1 WSHSY, CDR2 SAAADI. Between the trimmed V and J ends, which lost 7 bases and 7 bases, there was a span of 7 bases. The CDR3: CASMGLEAFF. The CDR3 nucleotides read TGCGCCAGCATGGGACTTGAAGCTTTCTTT.

This clone was found a few times. V gene TRBV5-4 combines with J gene TRBJ1-4; 8 nucleotides line up with TRBD1. The junction had 6 bases not matched to a gene; V was cut back by 0 bases and J by 8 bases. The CDR3 consists of 15 residues. Germline CDR1 reads SGHNT; CDR2 reads YYREEE (reference sequence). CDR3 coding DNA: TGTGCCAGCAGCTTGGGAGGGACAGGAGGGGAAAAACTGTTTTTT. Its protein is CASSLGGTGGEKLFF.

This clone has more than one count but fewer than ten. V is TRBV5-4 and J is TRBJ2-1, with 8 bases that match TRBD2. V was pared by 2 bases and J by 8 bases, with 9 bases of the junction left unmatched. The CDR3 runs 15 residues. The germline V gene encodes CDR1 SGHNT and CDR2 YYREEE (reference sequence). In DNA form, the CDR3 reads TGTGCCAGCAGCTTTCCCGGGACTAGGGTCGATGAGCAGTTCTTC. Its translation is CASSFPGTRVDEQFF.

V and J are TRBV18 and TRBJ2-7; the D gene is possibly TRBD1 (5 bases). With 6 bases removed from V and 2 bases from J, the gap between germline ends came to 17 bases. Germline loops: CDR1 KGHSH, CDR2 LQKENI. CDR3 length: 15 residues. CDR3 in amino acids: CASSLKGLVAYEQYF. CDR3 DNA sequence: TGTGCCAGCTCCCTCAAGGGGCTAGTTGCCTACGAGCAGTACTTC. The variable domain in full, with the rest retrieved from reference TRBV18 and TRBJ2-7, is NAGVMQNPRHLVRRRGQEARLRCSPMKGHSHVYWYRQLPEEGLKFMVYLQKENIIDESGMPKERFSAEFPKEGPSILRIQQVVRGDSAAYFCASSLKGLVAYEQYFGPGTRLTVT.

The genes are TRBV5-4 and TRBJ1-2; D may be TRBD1 (6 bases). V was pared by 5 bases and J by 5 bases, with 16 bases between. CDR1 and CDR2 from the germline V gene are SGHNT and YYREEE (reference sequence). The CDR3 consists of 14 residues. The CDR3, as DNA: TGTGCCAGCAGGCCCGGGGGGCATACATATGGCTACACCTTC. Encoded protein: CASRPGGHTYGYTF.

The rearrangement links TRBV18 to TRBJ2-7; 7 positions agree with TRBD1. CDR3 length: 13 residues. Germline loops: CDR1 KGHSH, CDR2 LQKENI. V lost 5 bases to trimming and J lost 3 bases; unmatched junction nucleotides: 4. CDR3 residues: CASSAGTVYEQYF. The CDR3, as DNA: TGTGCCAGCTCAGCCGGGACAGTCTACGAGCAGTACTTC.

This clone came up once. This rearrangement joins TRBV29-1 to TRBJ2-3; TRBD2 matches 9 bases. With V trimmed by 4 bases and J by 6 bases, 5 bases remained unmatched. The CDR3 totals 13 residues. CDR1 is SQVTM and CDR2 is ANQGSEA in the germline V gene. Here the CDR3 reads CSVASGAIDTQYF. CDR3 DNA sequence: TGCAGCGTTGCTAGCGGGGCCATCGATACGCAGTATTTT.